Each of the 31 T cell receptor beta chains below was sequenced from the same sample in a study of cytomegalovirus exposure and HLA in healthy donors. Produced via immunoSEQ multiplex PCR; TCRdb's table is partial and in-frame only. This sample has roughly 350,000 clones, with 80% to 90% found just once. The sample comprised PBMCs. The source of these receptors is a woman between 18 and 29 years old in good health and CMV-seronegative.

This sequence joins TRBV19 and TRBJ2-1; possibly TRBD2 for D (6 bases). The CDR3 contains 14 residues. Trimming left V 3 bases short and J 5 bases short, with 11 bases between. Germline CDR1 LNHDA, CDR2 SQIVND (reference sequence). This CDR3 is CASSIGGIHNEQFF. CDR3 coding DNA: TGTGCCAGTAGTATTGGAGGGATTCACAATGAGCAGTTCTTC.

The chain couples TRBV4-1 to TRBJ1-5; 9 nucleotides match TRBD1. Germline V lookup: CDR1 MGHRA, CDR2 YSYEKL. CDR3 length: 18 amino acids. The V gene end was trimmed by 0 bases and the J gene end by 2 bases; junction bases not matched to a gene: 8. CDR3 DNA: TGCGCCAGCAGCCAAGAGAGTAAGGACAGGGGTGGCAATCAGCCCCAGCATTTT. It codes for CASSQESKDRGGNQPQHF.

This sequence joins TRBV10-3 and TRBJ1-2, with D uncertain. Germline V lookup: CDR1 ENHRY, CDR2 SYGVKD. The CDR3 sequence is 13 residues long. V shed 0 bases and J shed 6 bases, with 8 bases lying between them. As DNA, the CDR3 is TGTGCCATCAGTGAGTCGGGCCGTAATGGCTACACCTTC. Residues: CAISESGRNGYTF.

The rearrangement links TRBV7-8 to TRBJ2-7, with D perhaps matching TRBD2 (6 bases). Between the trimmed V and J ends, which lost 7 bases and 3 bases, there was a span of 13 bases. CDR3 length: 13 residues. Germline-derived CDR1 and CDR2 are SGHVS and FQNEAQ. Here the CDR3 reads CASTQTGVYEQYF. CDR3 coding DNA: TGTGCCAGCACCCAGACGGGGGTCTACGAGCAGTACTTC.

The rearrangement joins TRBV9 to TRBJ2-6; D uncertain. V was shortened by 4 bases and J by 0 bases, with 11 bases between the two germline ends. The CDR3 consists of 16 residues. The germline V gene has CDR1 SGDLS and CDR2 YYNGEE. This CDR3 reads CASSRVGGSGANVLTF. The CDR3 nucleotides are TGTGCCAGCAGCCGGGTGGGTGGCTCTGGGGCCAACGTCCTGACTTTC.

V and J are TRBV2 and TRBJ2-1; TRBD2 aligns across 13 bases. Germline V lookup: CDR1 SNHLY, CDR2 FYNNEI. V gave up 4 bases and J gave up 9 bases; unmatched junction bases: 12. This CDR3 has 17 residues. CDR3 coding DNA: TGTGCCAGCAGTGCGAGGATTGGACTAGCGGGAGCAAGTGAGCAGTTCTTC. This gives the protein CASSARIGLAGASEQFF.

The J gene is TRBJ2-1, the V gene TRBV11-1; TRBD2 matches 13 bases. V gave up 5 bases and J gave up 8 bases; unmatched junction bases: 3. CDR1 and CDR2 from the germline V gene are SGHAT and FQDESV (reference sequence). This CDR3 spans 14 amino acids. CDR3 sequence reads: CASSLGLAGDEQFF. The CDR3 bases are TGTGCCAGCAGCCTCGGACTAGCGGGAGATGAGCAGTTCTTC.

The V gene is TRBV28, the J gene TRBJ2-6; 7 bases map to TRBD1. This CDR3 is built from 11 residues. Unmatched junction bases numbered 8, after V lost 8 bases and J lost 16 bases. The germline gives CDR1 MDHEN, CDR2 SYDVKM. The CDR3 reads CASGWTGPLTF. The CDR3 DNA reads TGTGCCAGCGGTTGGACAGGTCCTCTGACTTTC.

The rearrangement joins TRBV5-4 to TRBJ1-2, with 9 bases fitting TRBD1. The CDR3 has 15 amino acids. CDR1 and CDR2 from the germline V gene are SGHNT and YYREEE (reference sequence). Unmatched junction bases numbered 10, after V lost 2 bases and J lost 8 bases. The CDR3, as DNA: TGTGCCAGCAGCTTCCTAACCACAGGGGGCGACGGCTACACCTTC. Encoded protein: CASSFLTTGGDGYTF.

The chain combines TRBV6-6 with TRBJ1-2, with D uncertain. CDR1 and CDR2 (germline): MNHNY, SVGAGI (reference sequence). This CDR3 region has 13 residues. V was clipped by 0 bases and J by 8 bases, with 10 bases between them. The CDR3 loop is CASSYSTLVGYTF. The DNA for the CDR3 is TGTGCCAGCAGTTACTCGACACTGGTCGGCTACACCTTC.

The chain recombines TRBV29-1 with TRBJ2-1, with D unresolved. The germline V gene encodes CDR1 SQVTM and CDR2 ANQGSEA. V lost 6 bases and J 7 bases, leaving 16 bases between the germline ends. The length of the CDR3 is 13 residues. The CDR3 DNA is TGCAGCGTGGCGGCCACAACGAGGAATGAGCAGTTCTTC. It encodes CSVAATTRNEQFF.

This clone was detected only once. The V and J genes are TRBV19 and TRBJ2-2; D is possibly TRBD1 (5 bases). V lost 3 bases and J 4 bases, leaving 15 bases between the germline ends. Per the germline V gene, CDR1 is LNHDA and CDR2 is SQIVND (reference sequence). This CDR3 is built from 16 residues. Written as DNA, the CDR3 is TGTGCCAGTAGTATCAGACAGATTTATCCCACCGGGGAGCTGTTTTTT. Translating it yields CASSIRQIYPTGELFF.

The table lists this clone with a few counts. The chain recombines TRBV5-1 with TRBJ1-2; D remains ambiguous. V lost 7 bases, J lost 0 bases, and 13 bases lay in between. CDR1 and CDR2 (germline): SGHRS, YFSETQ. This CDR3 contains 14 residues. This chain's CDR3 is CASQLYPSNYGYTF. The CDR3 DNA reads TGCGCCAGCCAACTATATCCTTCTAACTATGGCTACACCTTC.

As DNA, the CDR3 is TGTGCCAGCAGCCAAGGGGACAGGGACATTCTCGATTATGGCTACACCTTC. Translating gives CASSQGDRDILDYGYTF. The chain has TRBV14 and TRBJ1-2, with 9 bases identical to TRBD1. The CDR3 spans 17 residues. Germline CDR1 SGHDN, CDR2 FVKESK. V lost 1 base, J lost 5 bases, and 11 bases stayed unmatched.

V usage is TRBV7-6 and J usage is TRBJ2-7; 14 nucleotides match TRBD2. There are 15 residues in the CDR3. Looked up from germline, CDR1 is SGHVS and CDR2 is FNYEAQ. V gave up 5 bases and J gave up 3 bases; unmatched junction bases: 3. The CDR3, as DNA: TGTGCCAGCAGCCGAGGACTAGCGGGGGGCTACGAGCAGTACTTC. This sequence encodes CASSRGLAGGYEQYF.

The chain couples TRBV9 to TRBJ2-2, with D perhaps TRBD2 (6 bases). The CDR3 has 14 amino acids. Between the trimmed V and J ends, which lost 3 bases and 4 bases, there was a span of 10 bases. Germline lookup yields CDR1 SGDLS and CDR2 YYNGEE. The CDR3 region is CASSAGAGTGELFF. In DNA, the CDR3 is TGTGCCAGCAGCGCGGGAGCGGGCACCGGGGAGCTGTTTTTT.

V and J are TRBV18 and TRBJ2-1; TRBD2 might be the D (7 bases). The CDR3 has 19 residues. Trimming took 3 bases from V and 0 from J, leaving 21 bases between them. In germline, CDR1 is KGHSH, CDR2 LQKENI. Here the CDR3 reads CASSPSSGGGQTSYNEQFF. The DNA of the CDR3 is TGTGCCAGCTCACCGAGTTCGGGAGGAGGACAGACCTCCTACAATGAGCAGTTCTTC.

The chain recombines TRBV30 with TRBJ1-1, with D unresolved. The germline gives CDR1 GTSNPN, CDR2 SVGIG (reference sequence). The CDR3 extends over 13 amino acids. Trimming took 0 bases from V and 1 from J, leaving 6 bases between them. CDR3 bases: TGTGCCTGGAGTGTATCCCGGAACACTGAAGCTTTCTTT. Translating it yields CAWSVSRNTEAFF.

V and J are TRBV6-5 and TRBJ2-3, with 7 nucleotides matching TRBD2. Germline V gives CDR1 MNHEY, CDR2 SVGAGI. This CDR3 is built from 15 residues. V shed 1 base and J 0 bases; nucleotides not matched to a gene: 1. The CDR3 coding sequence is TGTGCCAGCAGTTACTTAGCGGGTAGCACAGATACGCAGTATTTT. This encodes CASSYLAGSTDTQYF.

J is TRBJ2-6 and V is TRBV10-3; 9 bases line up with TRBD2. Germline-derived CDR1 and CDR2 are ENHRY and SYGVKD. The J segment lost 0 bases and the V segment lost 7 bases, leaving 7 bases of the junction unmatched. This CDR3 is 17 amino acids long. The CDR3 is CAITPAGGPSGANVLTF. CDR3 coding DNA: TGTGCCATCACCCCGGCGGGAGGGCCCTCTGGGGCCAACGTCCTGACTTTC.

This chain's CDR3 is CASSYGTSDYEQYF. CDR3 DNA: TGCGCCAGCAGCTACGGGACTAGCGACTACGAGCAGTACTTC. J is TRBJ2-7 and V is TRBV5-1, with 10 bases matching TRBD2. CDR3 length: 14 residues. Germline V lookup: CDR1 SGHRS, CDR2 YFSETQ. J was trimmed by 3 bases and V by 3 bases; bases with no gene match: 3.

CDR3 in DNA: TGTGCCACCAGCTCCTCCTTGAAGAGGTTGAGCTCCTACAATGAGCAGTTCTTC. Translation: CATSSSLKRLSSYNEQFF. The J gene is TRBJ2-1, the V gene TRBV15; D uncertain. This CDR3 has 18 residues. The V end lost 5 bases, the J end lost 0 bases, and 20 bases lay between the germline ends. Germline assignment: CDR1 LNHNV and CDR2 YYDKDF (reference sequence).

CDR3: CAWSVARGPGETQYF. The CDR3 nucleotides read TGTGCCTGGAGTGTCGCCAGGGGGCCGGGAGAGACCCAGTACTTC. The gene calls are TRBV30 and TRBJ2-5, with TRBD1 matching 8 bases. CDR1 is GTSNPN and CDR2 is SVGIG in the germline V gene (reference sequence). This CDR3 is 15 amino acids long. The V and J ends lost 0 bases and 4 bases, in that order; junction bases with no gene match: 7. The whole variable domain, remainder taken from reference TRBV30 and TRBJ2-5, is SQTIHQWPATLVQPVGSPLSLECTVEGTSNPNLYWYRQAAGRGLQLLFYSVGIGQISSEVPQNLSASRPQDRQFILSSKKLLLSDSGFYLCAWSVARGPGETQYFGPGTRLLVL.

The chain couples TRBV19 to TRBJ2-7, with TRBD2 matching 8 bases. The CDR3 is made up of 15 amino acids. The junction had 9 bases not matched to a gene; V was cut back by 5 bases and J by 3 bases. Germline V CDR1 and CDR2: LNHDA, SQIVND (reference sequence). In DNA, the CDR3 is TGTGCCAGTAGTGCTGCCGGAGCGGGAGTCTACGAGCAGTACTTC. This translates into CASSAAGAGVYEQYF.

This clone was found a few times. V gene TRBV2 combines with J gene TRBJ1-1; 9 nucleotides match TRBD1. CDR1 is SNHLY and CDR2 is FYNNEI in the germline V gene. With V trimmed by 10 bases and J by 4 bases, 4 bases remained unmatched. This CDR3 region has 12 residues. CDR3 residues: CAIAGQGTEAFF. The CDR3, as DNA: TGTGCCATCGCGGGACAGGGCACTGAAGCTTTCTTT.

This chain links TRBV10-3 with TRBJ2-1, with 14 bases lining up with TRBD2. The CDR3 covers 14 residues. V lost 6 bases and J lost 5; bases outside the gene matches: 0. The germline V gene has CDR1 ENHRY and CDR2 SYGVKD. As DNA, the CDR3 is TGTGCCATCAGGGGACTAGCGGGGGACAATGAGCAGTTCTTC. Residues: CAIRGLAGDNEQFF.

This rearrangement joins TRBV27 to TRBJ1-4; 7 bases map to TRBD1. The ends lost 5 bases at V and 2 bases at J; junction bases unmatched: 2. The CDR3 runs to 14 residues. Germline assignment: CDR1 MNHEY and CDR2 SMNVEV (reference sequence). The CDR3 loop is CASSGTATNEKLFF. The CDR3 DNA reads TGTGCCAGCAGTGGGACAGCGACTAATGAAAAACTGTTTTTT.

The chain couples TRBV6-6 to TRBJ2-2; D perhaps matches TRBD2 (6 bases). This CDR3 region has 16 residues. The ends were cut back, 7 bases at V and 6 bases at J, with 21 bases in the middle. Germline V gene sequence: CDR1 MNHNY, CDR2 SVGAGI (reference sequence). CDR3 sequence reads: CASKAFVGSGSGELFF. CDR3 in DNA: TGTGCCAGCAAAGCCTTTGTAGGGAGCGGGTCCGGGGAGCTGTTTTTT.

The chain combines TRBV2 with TRBJ2-5, with D unresolved. The germline V gene encodes CDR1 SNHLY and CDR2 FYNNEI. V was trimmed by 7 bases and J by 4 bases, leaving 10 bases between them. The CDR3 has 12 residues. CDR3 sequence: CASTFHLETQYF. CDR3 coding DNA: TGTGCCAGCACCTTCCACTTAGAGACCCAGTACTTC.

The chain carries TRBV5-8 and TRBJ1-5; no firm D call. Deletions cut 0 bases from V and 7 bases from J, with 11 bases between. CDR1 and CDR2 (germline): SGHTS, YDEGEE. The length of the CDR3 is 14 residues. In nucleotides, the CDR3 is TGTGCCAGCAGCTTGGACGGGTCTGGGCAGCCCCAGCATTTT. This encodes CASSLDGSGQPQHF.

This chain uses TRBV5-5 with TRBJ2-7; possibly TRBD1 for D (6 bases). Germline V gives CDR1 SGHKS, CDR2 YYEKEE (reference sequence). The V end lost 4 bases, the J end lost 7 bases, and 21 bases lay between the germline ends. The CDR3 runs 15 residues. In DNA, the CDR3 is TGTGCCAGCAGCCCTCAAGCGGAGCCAGGGGTTGAGCAGTACTTC. Translated: CASSPQAEPGVEQYF.